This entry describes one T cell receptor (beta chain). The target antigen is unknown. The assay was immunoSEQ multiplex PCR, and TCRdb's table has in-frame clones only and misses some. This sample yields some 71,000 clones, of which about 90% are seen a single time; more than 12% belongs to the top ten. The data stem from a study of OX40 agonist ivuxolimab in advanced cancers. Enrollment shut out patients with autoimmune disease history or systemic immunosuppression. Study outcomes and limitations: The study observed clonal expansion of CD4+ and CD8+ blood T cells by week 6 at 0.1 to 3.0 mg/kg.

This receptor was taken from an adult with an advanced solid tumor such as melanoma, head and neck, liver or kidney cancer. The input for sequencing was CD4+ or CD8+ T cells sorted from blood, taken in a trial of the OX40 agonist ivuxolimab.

CDR3 nucleotides: TGTGCCAGCAGTTATTCAGTATCCTACGAGCAGTACTTC. Protein: CASSYSVSYEQYF. V gene TRBV6-5 combines with J gene TRBJ2-7; no firm D call. The V and J ends lost 3 bases and 1 base respectively, with 7 bases between them. Germline CDR1 is MNHEY and CDR2 is SVGAGI. The CDR3 length is 13 residues.